This TCR beta chain appears in the sequencing data of a study of blood T cell repertoires in COVID-19 (dated by TCRdb to 2020 to 2022). Describing the broader study: Samples covering the acute and convalescent phases of COVID-19 were provided by collaborators in the United States, Italy and Spain. Where available, HLA class I and class II types were taken from metadata supplied by the sample provider and were not determined by assay-based typing. The sample metadata nearly always contained a de-identified subject ID, COVID-19 status, age in years and sex. The repertoires were made available in a free public database intended to serve as a resource for research on the immune response to SARS-CoV-2. The dataset comprised deeply sampled blood TCRbeta repertoires from subjects exposed to, actively infected with, or recovered from COVID-19. The samples were drawn from two sources: the first 160 participants of the ongoing ImmuneRACE study, and 1,200 or so subjects contributed by 6 global collaborators. The material from the prospective study consisted of cDNA or gDNA derived from T cells, B-cell-depleted T cells, or PBMCs.

The immunoSEQ Assay, a bias-controlled multiplex PCR, was used to amplify TCRbeta CDR3 regions from genomic DNA. The original methods were these. Within the assay, amplification of reference gene primers was used to estimate how many nucleated cells each sample contained. Sequence reads were collapsed and filtered to measure the absolute abundance of every unique TCRbeta CDR3 rearrangement. For each sample, productive Simpson clonality was calculated by taking the square root of Simpson's diversity index across productive rearrangements. Here the immuneACCESS table is served through TCRdb, limited to in-frame sequences with V and J called. Missing clones are a known gap in these copies; in checked studies unresolved V genes cover under half, and the rest lacks a known reason. The V and J calls and clone size are taken from that table; D and trimming were inferred from the DNA. This sample gives approximately 45,000 clones in total; 87% of them show up just once. Of the sample, 2.1% falls within the top ten clones.

What the work shows at the level of the full study, not this receptor alone: Clinical and demographic metadata were provided uncurated, with the amount varying by source and participant.

At one collaborating source in Seattle, patients were enrolled during active infection and were followed longitudinally through the course of disease. Whole blood was collected in K2EDTA tubes by collaborating institutions according to the institutions' own protocols. For TCRbeta analysis, collaborators shipped samples in one of three forms: frozen whole blood, isolated PBMCs, or DNA extracted from either of those sample types. Deletion took 4 bases off V and 4 bases off J, with a span of 13 bases between the germline ends. The CDR3, cysteine through phenylalanine, is 14 amino acids long. Only CDR3 DNA is held: 42 bases, read in frame from base 1. Taken from the germline V gene, the CDR1 and CDR2 loops are SGHAT and FQNNGV. As concerns this clone: Its recognized antigen is unknown. No much larger clonotype is one base removed from it; base qualities were not supplied.

The receptor was derived from a woman older than 75 with COVID-19, enrolled during active disease. The chain uses TRBV11-2 and TRBJ1-2, with TRBD1 tentatively as D gene (6 bases match). Sample: peripheral blood. The nucleotide sequence is TGTGCCAGCAGCTGGCGGGGGGGGGCCTATGGCTACACCTTC. It translates to CASSWRGGAYGYTF.